This T cell receptor (beta chain) was identified in a study of blood T cells in healthy people across ages. Sample-barcoded 5' priming and a J-beta primer mix drove a second PCR of 7 to 11 cycles. With 12 random nucleotides, a template-switch adaptor tagged each individual cDNA molecule. One entry per CDR3 protein results from TCRdb running MiXCR on the 5' RACE reads. The sample has 1.5 million or so distinct CDR3 sequences, roughly 43% seen once. About this clonotype: Its target is unknown.

Broader study findings: The study could not conclusively compare naive and antigen-experienced cells, given its unsorted PBMCs.

V dropped 7 bases and J dropped 7; count of bases not matched to a gene: 12. CDR1 and CDR2 from the germline V gene are SQVTM and ANQGSEA. The CDR3 is made up of 15 amino acids. At least 6.5 million PBMCs were isolated per sample. The material sequenced was blood. The TCR comes from a woman aged 18-29 years in good health. The V gene is TRBV29-1, the J gene TRBJ2-2; 10 bases align to TRBD1. The CDR3 sequence is CSAQKLDRGLGELFF. As DNA, the CDR3 is TGCAGCGCCCAGAAACTAGACAGGGGGCTCGGGGAGCTGTTTTTT.